The 29 T cell receptor beta chains below come from one sample, sequenced in a study of Ad26.COV2.S vaccination and SARS-CoV-2 variants (dated by TCRdb to 2020 to 2022). Read against the paper, the sample's treatment or condition label means: roughly 20 received Ad26.COV2.S at low or high dose, single or two shots; several received placebo; per-sample allocation not given. For vaccine and placebo recipients, the sequenced repertoires came from samples collected on day 63 after the first injection. The library was made by the immunoSEQ multiplex PCR assay. TCRdb took over this immuneACCESS table, retaining in-frame rearrangements with V and J assigned. Such tables are incomplete; in checked studies, under half of the missing clones stem from an unresolved V gene, and the remainder is unexplained. In this sample the table shows about 400,000 clones, under 90% of which occur a single time. Around 7% of the sample rests with the top ten.

The sequencing used peripheral blood, collected in a trial of Ad26.COV2.S vaccine versus placebo. Receptors were obtained from a person between 18 and 65 years old who received the Ad26.COV2.S COVID-19 vaccine or a placebo.

Comment on this clone: A much bigger clone sits one base away, suggesting this may be a read error. CDR3 sequence: CASSLDSTNEKLFF. CDR3 in DNA: TGTGCCAGCAGCTTGGATTCAACTAATGAAAAACTGTTTTTT. The chain uses TRBV7-9 and TRBJ1-4; no clear D gene. The CDR3 has 14 amino acids. Trimming stripped 3 bases from V and 0 bases from J, with 5 bases between. Germline V gene lookup returns CDR1 SEHNR and CDR2 FQNEAQ (reference sequence).

The rearrangement joins TRBV18 to TRBJ2-1; 7 bases match TRBD1. The ends lost 7 bases at V and 4 bases at J; junction bases unmatched: 10. Germline CDR1 reads KGHSH; CDR2 reads LQKENI. The CDR3 has 15 amino acids. The CDR3 nucleotides are TGTGCCAGCTTACCGCTTATACAGGGGTACAATGAGCAGTTCTTC. It codes for CASLPLIQGYNEQFF.

The rearrangement links TRBV4-1 to TRBJ1-4, with a tentative D call TRBD1 (5 bases). Per germline, CDR1 MGHRA and CDR2 YSYEKL. The CDR3 covers 15 residues. V shed 2 bases and J shed 4 bases, with 11 bases lying between them. CDR3 amino acids: CASSQLGRINEKLFF. The CDR3 DNA reads as TGCGCCAGCAGCCAACTGGGACGGATTAATGAAAAACTGTTTTTT.

The chain is built from TRBV7-2 and TRBJ1-1, with a tentative D call TRBD1 (6 bases). CDR1 is SGHTA, CDR2 FQGNSA, per germline. V was cut by 3 bases and J by 1 base, with 9 bases left in between. There are 14 residues in the CDR3. CDR3 coding DNA: TGTGCCAGCAGCTTTAGAGGGGGGAACACTGAAGCTTTCTTT. It specifies CASSFRGGNTEAFF.

The chain joins TRBV12-3 or TRBV12-4 to TRBJ2-5; 8 positions agree with TRBD2. With 4 bases clipped from V and 4 bases from J, the junction kept 2 bases outside the gene matches. The CDR3 extends over 13 amino acids. DNA for the CDR3: TGTGCCAGCAGTTGGCGGGGGGTAGAGACCCAGTACTTC. Translated: CASSWRGVETQYF.

The J gene is TRBJ2-5, the V gene TRBV29-1, with D maybe TRBD2 (6 bases). Germline loops: CDR1 SQVTM, CDR2 ANQGSEA. V lost 7 bases to trimming and J lost 9 bases, with 21 bases between them. The CDR3 has 13 residues. The CDR3 loop is CSGRFGTLKAQYF. In DNA, the CDR3 is TGCAGCGGCCGATTCGGGACTCTGAAGGCCCAGTACTTC. Drawing the rest from reference TRBV29-1 and TRBJ2-5, the complete variable domain is SAVISQKPSRDICQRGTSLTIQCQVDSQVTMMFWYRQQPGQSLTLIATANQGSEATYESGFVIDKFPISRPNLTFSTLTVSNMSPEDSSIYLCSGRFGTLKAQYFGPGTRLLVL.

The CDR3 region has the DNA TGTGCCAGCAGCTTAGAGGCGCTTAGGAACACCGGGGAGCTGTTTTTT. The encoded protein is CASSLEALRNTGELFF. The J gene is TRBJ2-2, the V gene TRBV7-9; D unresolved. Germline assignment: CDR1 SEHNR and CDR2 FQNEAQ (reference sequence). The length of the CDR3 is 16 residues. Trimming took off 1 base at V and 1 base at J, with 10 bases between the two ends.

The V gene is TRBV4-2, the J gene TRBJ2-7; D possibly corresponds to TRBD2 (6 bases). The germline V gene has CDR1 LGHNA and CDR2 YNFKEQ. The CDR3 extends over 14 amino acids. V was trimmed by 1 base and J by 6 bases, leaving 13 bases between them. The CDR3 sequence is CASSQARGGAEQYF. DNA of the CDR3: TGTGCCAGCAGCCAAGCACGCGGCGGGGCCGAGCAGTACTTC.

The chain combines TRBV11-3 with TRBJ1-1; TRBD1 aligns across 8 bases. V dropped 5 bases and J dropped 0; count of bases not matched to a gene: 8. Germline lookup yields CDR1 SGHNT and CDR2 YENEEA. The CDR3 runs 16 residues. The CDR3 DNA follows: TGTGCCAGCAGCCTCCGGACAGGGATCATGAACACTGAAGCTTTCTTT. Its protein is CASSLRTGIMNTEAFF.

The CDR3, as DNA: TGTGCCAGCAGCTTGGTTGGGCAGGGGGGTATGAACACTGAAGCTTTCTTT. Encoded protein: CASSLVGQGGMNTEAFF. The V call is TRBV5-6, the J call TRBJ1-1; 7 bases match TRBD1. Per the germline V gene, CDR1 is SGHDT and CDR2 is YYEEEE. V gave up 0 bases and J gave up 0 bases; unmatched junction bases: 8. The CDR3 has 17 residues. The full variable domain, completed using reference TRBV5-6 and TRBJ1-1, is DAGVTQSPTHLIKTRGQQVTLRCSPKSGHDTVSWYQQALGQGPQFIFQYYEEEERQRGNFPDRFSGHQFPNYSSELNVNALLLGDSALYLCASSLVGQGGMNTEAFFGQGTRLTVV.

The V gene is TRBV6-5, the J gene TRBJ2-7, with D perhaps matching TRBD1 (6 bases). CDR3 length: 13 amino acids. Trimming cost V 1 base and J 5 bases, with 9 bases left between them. From germline, CDR1 is MNHEY and CDR2 SVGAGI. The CDR3, as DNA: TGTGCCAGCAGTTACTTGGGGGCCAACGAGCAGTACTTC. As protein: CASSYLGANEQYF.

The chain employs TRBV7-3 and TRBJ2-1; D possibly uses TRBD1 or TRBD2 (5 bases each). The V and J ends lost 2 bases and 12 bases respectively, with 14 bases between them. CDR1 is SGHTA, CDR2 FQGTGA, per germline. The CDR3 has 13 amino acids. CDR3 region: CASSLVEGIVQFF. The CDR3 DNA is TGTGCCAGCAGCTTAGTCGAGGGGATAGTGCAGTTCTTC.

This chain links TRBV4-1 with TRBJ1-2; TRBD1 aligns across 8 bases. The CDR3 is 14 amino acids. V gave up 5 bases and J gave up 5 bases; unmatched junction bases: 7. Germline V gene sequence: CDR1 MGHRA, CDR2 YSYEKL. In DNA form, the CDR3 reads TGCGCCAGCAGCAGGGCAGGGGGCGGGTATGGCTACACCTTC. It codes for CASSRAGGGYGYTF.

J is TRBJ1-1 and V is TRBV30, with TRBD1 as a possible D gene (5 bases). Germline CDR1 and CDR2: GTSNPN and SVGIG (reference sequence). This CDR3 is 12 amino acids long. Trimming took 4 bases from V and 4 from J, leaving 10 bases between them. The CDR3 region is CAWMRGSTEAFF. CDR3 DNA sequence: TGTGCCTGGATGAGGGGAAGCACTGAAGCTTTCTTT.

The chain employs TRBV27 and TRBJ1-6; maybe TRBD1 (6 bases). The CDR3 contains 13 residues. V gave up 6 bases and J gave up 6 bases, with 9 bases separating them. CDR1 is MNHEY, CDR2 SMNVEV, per germline (reference sequence). The CDR3 nucleotides are TGTGCCAGCAGGACAGGATTTAATTCACCCCTCCACTTT. Its translation: CASRTGFNSPLHF.

The gene calls are TRBV4-1 and TRBJ2-2; 11 bases are shared with TRBD2. Looked up from germline, CDR1 is MGHRA and CDR2 is YSYEKL. The CDR3 has 17 amino acids. V dropped 4 bases and J dropped 5; count of bases not matched to a gene: 9. The CDR3 coding sequence is TGCGCCAGCAGCCGATCCCCGGGACTAGCGGAGACCGGGGAGCTGTTTTTT. Translated, it gives CASSRSPGLAETGELFF.

The chain is built from TRBV4-3 and TRBJ1-3; the D is unclear. Trimming left V 0 bases short and J 0 bases short, with 15 bases between. From germline, CDR1 is LGHNA and CDR2 YSLEER. The CDR3 is 18 residues long. The CDR3 nucleotides read TGCGCCAGCAGCCAAGATTGGAGAACAGCTCTCTCTGGAAACACCATATATTTT. Amino acids: CASSQDWRTALSGNTIYF.

J is TRBJ1-2 and V is TRBV12-3 or TRBV12-4; TRBD1 is a possible D gene (5 bases). Between the trimmed V and J ends, which lost 3 bases and 4 bases, there was a span of 9 bases. This CDR3 comprises 13 residues. CDR3 region: CASSFQGTYGYTF. CDR3 nucleotide sequence: TGTGCCAGCAGTTTTCAGGGTACCTATGGCTACACCTTC.

The chain combines TRBV6-6 with TRBJ2-5; a weak D match, TRBD1 (5 bases). The CDR3 runs 13 residues. CDR1 is MNHNY, CDR2 SVGAGI, per germline (reference sequence). V was cut by 11 bases and J by 5 bases, with 18 bases left in between. This CDR3 reads CAGSRQAGETQYF. The CDR3 DNA follows: TGTGCCGGCTCAAGGCAGGCAGGGGAGACCCAGTACTTC.

This clone was recorded only once. CDR3 in amino acids: CASSFRGARFEQYF. The CDR3 nucleotides read TGTGCCAGCAGCTTCAGAGGGGCGCGGTTCGAGCAGTACTTC. The chain couples TRBV7-8 to TRBJ2-7, with D possibly being TRBD1 or TRBD2 (5 bases each). The germline gives CDR1 SGHVS, CDR2 FQNEAQ. The length of the CDR3 is 14 residues. Trimming left V 3 bases short and J 6 bases short, with 15 bases between.

This sequence joins TRBV7-8 and TRBJ2-1; 9 bases match TRBD1. CDR3 length equals 16 residues. Germline-derived CDR1 and CDR2 are SGHVS and FQNEAQ. With V trimmed by 5 bases and J by 5 bases, 10 bases remained unmatched. For the CDR3, the DNA is TGTGCCAGCAGCCCCTCGGGTGGGACAGGGCACAATGAGCAGTTCTTC. It yields the protein CASSPSGGTGHNEQFF.

The rearrangement uses TRBV2 and TRBJ1-5, with D maybe TRBD1 (6 bases). Germline V gene sequence: CDR1 SNHLY, CDR2 FYNNEI. Trimming cost V 4 bases and J 7 bases, with 14 bases left between them. The CDR3 contains 14 residues. The chain's CDR3 is CASSATGFGQPQHF. The CDR3 coding sequence is TGTGCCAGCAGTGCAACAGGGTTTGGACAGCCCCAGCATTTT.

J is TRBJ1-2 and V is TRBV18, with D possibly TRBD1 on 5 matching bases. Trimming removed 1 base from V and 0 bases from J, with 12 bases in between. The CDR3 sequence is 16 residues long. Germline lookup yields CDR1 KGHSH and CDR2 LQKENI. The CDR3 sequence: CASSPLGVGPNYGYTF. The CDR3 coding sequence is TGTGCCAGCTCACCACTGGGGGTGGGGCCTAACTATGGCTACACCTTC.

The rearrangement links TRBV11-3 to TRBJ2-3; D is uncertain. V was pared by 5 bases and J by 6 bases, with 12 bases between. Germline loops: CDR1 SGHNT, CDR2 YENEEA. There are 13 residues in the CDR3. In nucleotides, the CDR3 is TGTGCCAGCAGCCCTACTTATCGTGATACGCAGTATTTT. Its protein product is CASSPTYRDTQYF. The complete variable domain, with remaining parts taken from reference TRBV11-3 and TRBJ2-3, reads EAGVVQSPRYKIIEKKQPVAFWCNPISGHNTLYWYLQNLGQGPELLIRYENEEAVDDSQLPKDRFSAERLKGVDSTLKIQPAELGDSAVYLCASSPTYRDTQYFGPGTRLTVL.

This chain links TRBV6-2 or TRBV6-3 with TRBJ2-7, with TRBD2 as a possible D gene (6 bases). This CDR3 is built from 13 residues. V lost 2 bases to trimming and J lost 7 bases, with 12 bases between them. Germline CDR1 MNHEY, CDR2 SVGEGT. The CDR3 sequence is CASSYGGIREQYF. DNA for the CDR3: TGTGCCAGCAGTTACGGAGGGATTCGGGAGCAGTACTTC.

This sequence joins TRBV7-9 and TRBJ1-5, with D possibly TRBD1 on 5 matching bases. V shed 4 bases and J shed 2 bases, with 15 bases lying between them. This CDR3 is 16 amino acids long. The germline CDR1 and CDR2 sequences are SEHNR and FQNEAQ (reference sequence). CDR3 sequence (DNA): TGTGCCAGCAGCTACGGCAGGGATCGGGGCAATCAGCCCCAGCATTTT. It specifies CASSYGRDRGNQPQHF.

CDR3 region: CASSPPVPLFGYTF. CDR3 sequence (DNA): TGTGCCAGCAGCCCCCCCGTTCCCCTCTTTGGCTACACCTTC. This sequence joins TRBV7-3 and TRBJ1-2; no clear D gene. Germline CDR1 is SGHTA and CDR2 is FQGTGA. This CDR3 is 14 amino acids long. V dropped 5 bases and J dropped 7 bases, with 17 bases sitting between them.

J is TRBJ1-6 and V is TRBV9; the D is unclear. Germline V lookup: CDR1 SGDLS, CDR2 YYNGEE. The CDR3 is 12 residues long. V dropped 1 base and J dropped 6 bases, with 2 bases sitting between them. The CDR3 DNA reads TGTGCCAGCAGCGTACCTAATTCACCCCTCCACTTT. Residues: CASSVPNSPLHF.

CDR3 sequence (DNA): TGCGCCAGCAGCAGGACACTGAACAATGAGCAGTTCTTC. It codes for CASSRTLNNEQFF. The chain uses TRBV4-1 and TRBJ2-1; D perhaps matches TRBD1 (5 bases). Germline assignment: CDR1 MGHRA and CDR2 YSYEKL. CDR3 size: 13 residues. V lost 5 bases, J lost 5 bases, and 10 bases lay in between.